The subject of this entry is one TCR beta chain. Lacking the conserved final phenylalanine or tryptophan, this CDR3 likely reflects a read error. No DNA is shown, since the ends of the CDR3 on it are uncertain; the CDR3 is the one TCRdb lists. The data derive from a study of tumor-infiltrating lymphocytes in primary liver carcinoma. Unsorted bulk tissue (20-30 mg) underwent RNA and DNA co-extraction. Synthesis of TCR beta cDNA was carried out from 500 ng total RNA with a constant-region primer. Generation of the TCR beta libraries relied on three nested multiplex PCR rounds using slightly modified ARM-PCR. It was with TRBV1-TRBV30 forward primers and a C-beta reverse primer that the first two PCR rounds were run, at roughly 10 cycles each. One entry per CDR3 protein results from TCRdb running MiXCR on the multiplex PCR reads. The sample lists 80,000 or so distinct CDR3 sequences, roughly two thirds occurring once.

Germline V gene sequence: CDR1 MNHNS, CDR2 SASEGT. The length of the CDR3 is 15 amino acids, counting both ends. Specimen: tumor-adjacent normal liver tissue. The receptor was derived from a man aged 35 to 55 with primary liver carcinoma and hepatitis B virus infection. The chain joins TRBV6-1 to TRBJ2-6; no check of the table's D call, TRBD2, against the DNA was made. The CDR3 loop is CASSGTADGANIPTL.